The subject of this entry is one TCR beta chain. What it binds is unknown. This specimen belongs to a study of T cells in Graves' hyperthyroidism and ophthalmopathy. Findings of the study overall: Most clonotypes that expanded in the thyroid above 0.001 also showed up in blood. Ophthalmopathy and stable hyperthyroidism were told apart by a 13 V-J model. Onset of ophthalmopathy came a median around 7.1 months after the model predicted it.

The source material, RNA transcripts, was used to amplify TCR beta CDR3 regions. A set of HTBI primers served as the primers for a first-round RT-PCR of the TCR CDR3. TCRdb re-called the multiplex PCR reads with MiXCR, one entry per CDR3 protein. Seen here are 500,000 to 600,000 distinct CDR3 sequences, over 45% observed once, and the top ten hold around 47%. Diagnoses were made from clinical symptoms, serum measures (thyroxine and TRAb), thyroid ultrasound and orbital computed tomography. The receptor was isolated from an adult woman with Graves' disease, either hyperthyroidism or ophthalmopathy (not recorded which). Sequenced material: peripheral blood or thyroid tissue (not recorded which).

The CDR3 loop is CASSVAAVQETQYF. The CDR3 DNA sequence: TGTGCCAGCAGCGTAGCTGCGGTCCAAGAGACCCAGTACTTC. The genes are TRBV9 and TRBJ2-5; D is uncertain. V lost 0 bases to trimming and J lost 1 base, with 7 bases between them. This CDR3 comprises 14 residues. Germline V CDR1 and CDR2: SGDLS, YYNGEE.